This T cell receptor beta chain was retrieved from a study of shared clonotypes between healthy human individuals. Donors, healthy HIV-negative adults, lacked recent acute infections or vaccinations. The CDR3 totals 15 residues. Trimming cost V 5 bases and J 4 bases; bases outside gene matches: 9. CDR1 and CDR2 from the germline V gene are SEHNR and FQNEAQ (reference sequence). Repertoires were generated with immunoSEQ multiplex PCR, while TCRdb's copy carries only in-frame clones and drops some. The sample includes 520,000 or so clones, less than 85% of them seen just once. The chain links TRBV7-9 to TRBJ2-7, with 9 bases matching TRBD2. This sequence was found in a woman between 35 and 50 years old in good health. Some clones in this sample may be carry-over from other donors' samples. Material: PBMCs. Written as DNA, the CDR3 is TGTGCCAGCAGCCCCCGTAGCGGGAGAATATACGAGCAGTACTTC. Its translation: CASSPRSGRIYEQYF.